The 32 T cell receptor beta chains presented below share a single source sample, sequenced in a study of cytomegalovirus exposure and HLA in healthy donors. The PCR made use of 60 Vbeta and 13 Jbeta primers. Produced via immunoSEQ multiplex PCR; TCRdb's table is partial and in-frame only. The sample records about 86,000 clones, almost 80% being singletons. The sample was PBMCs. These receptors originate from a female donor in good health and CMV-seronegative.

The rearrangement uses TRBV25-1 and TRBJ1-2; unclear D gene. Germline CDR1 MGHDK, CDR2 SYGVNS. Trimming removed 1 base from V and 8 bases from J, with 17 bases in between. CDR3 length: 15 residues. The CDR3 DNA follows: TGTGCCAGCAGTGAATCAACTAGGGCCCTCAAAGGCTACACCTTC. Amino acids: CASSESTRALKGYTF.

DNA for the CDR3: TGTGCCAGCAGCGTAGCCTCCGAGCGAGGGGGCTACACCTTC. Translating gives CASSVASERGGYTF. The chain couples TRBV9 to TRBJ1-2, with D uncertain. The CDR3 is made up of 14 amino acids. Deletions cut 0 bases from V and 8 bases from J, with 14 bases between. Germline V gives CDR1 SGDLS, CDR2 YYNGEE.

V and J are TRBV6-5 and TRBJ1-2; D ambiguous. The V gene lost 4 bases and the J gene lost 1 base, with 10 bases spanning the gap. CDR1 is MNHEY, CDR2 SVGAGI, per germline. The CDR3 is 14 amino acids. Here the CDR3 DNA reads TGTGCCAGCAGTTCACTGACACTTAACTATGGCTACACCTTC. It encodes CASSSLTLNYGYTF.

This rearrangement joins TRBV6-1 to TRBJ2-2, with 9 positions matching TRBD2. The germline CDR1 and CDR2 sequences are MNHNS and SASEGT. The CDR3 is 14 residues long. Trimming at V came to 10 bases and at J to 6 bases, leaving 9 bases not matched to a gene. Here the CDR3 reads CATFRTSESGELFF. CDR3 nucleotide sequence: TGTGCCACATTTCGGACTAGCGAATCCGGGGAGCTGTTTTTT.

V gene TRBV28 combines with J gene TRBJ2-7, with a weak D call TRBD2 (6 bases). CDR3 length: 13 residues. Germline V gives CDR1 MDHEN, CDR2 SYDVKM. The V end was cut by 6 bases, the J end by 2 bases, with 11 bases between. The CDR3 spells CASSSPSAYEQYF. The DNA of the CDR3 is TGTGCCAGCAGCTCGCCTAGCGCCTACGAGCAGTACTTC.

V is TRBV19 and J is TRBJ1-5; D may be TRBD1 (6 bases). V shed 7 bases and J shed 5 bases, with 15 bases lying between them. CDR1 and CDR2 from the germline V gene are LNHDA and SQIVND (reference sequence). The length of the CDR3 is 14 residues. The CDR3: CASILLGGDQPQHF. CDR3 in DNA: TGTGCCAGTATCCTTCTAGGGGGGGATCAGCCCCAGCATTTT.

This chain links TRBV5-1 with TRBJ2-7, with D possibly matching TRBD1 (6 bases). V was pared by 2 bases and J by 1 base, with 10 bases between. The CDR3 extends over 14 amino acids. CDR1 is SGHRS, CDR2 YFSETQ, per germline. CDR3 nucleotides: TGCGCCAGCAGCTTTCGAACAGGGTCCTACGAGCAGTACTTC. Its protein is CASSFRTGSYEQYF.

The sample holds one count of this clone. The gene calls are TRBV28 and TRBJ2-7; TRBD2 aligns across 11 bases. Germline values: CDR1 MDHEN, CDR2 SYDVKM. The CDR3 has 15 amino acids. The V gene end was trimmed by 4 bases and the J gene end by 8 bases; junction bases not matched to a gene: 10. The chain's CDR3 is CASSSPGLAGPKQYF. Here the CDR3 DNA reads TGTGCCAGCAGTTCCCCTGGACTAGCGGGCCCCAAGCAGTACTTC.

This rearrangement joins TRBV7-9 to TRBJ1-5, with a tentative D call TRBD1 (5 bases). The CDR3 runs 14 residues. The V gene lost 5 bases and the J gene lost 7 bases, with 15 bases spanning the gap. The V gene's germline CDR1 is SEHNR and CDR2 FQNEAQ (reference sequence). The CDR3 coding sequence is TGTGCCAGCAGCCGCGGGGCAGGGAGACAGCCCCAGCATTTT. The encoded protein is CASSRGAGRQPQHF.

The chain links TRBV4-2 to TRBJ1-6; D possibly corresponds to TRBD1 (6 bases). The length of the CDR3 is 15 residues. Germline V gene lookup returns CDR1 LGHNA and CDR2 YNFKEQ. Trimming took 6 bases from V and 6 from J, leaving 15 bases between them. The DNA of the CDR3 is TGTGCCAGCAGGCAACAGGGAAGTGGTAATTCACCCCTCCACTTT. It encodes CASRQQGSGNSPLHF.

The CDR3 sequence is CASSNDRGSAMNTEAFF. CDR3 nucleotides: TGTGCCAGCAGCAACGACAGGGGGAGCGCCATGAACACTGAAGCTTTCTTT. The chain is built from TRBV11-1 and TRBJ1-1, with TRBD1 matching 9 bases. This CDR3 comprises 17 residues. Germline assignment: CDR1 SGHAT and CDR2 FQDESV (reference sequence). V was pared by 5 bases and J by 0 bases, with 10 bases of the junction left unmatched.

About this clone itself: Other DNA sequences in the sample encode the same CDR3. This rearrangement joins TRBV5-4 to TRBJ1-3; 10 bases fit TRBD1. The CDR3 is 14 residues long. The ends lost 3 bases at V and 5 bases at J; junction bases unmatched: 2. Germline lookup yields CDR1 SGHNT and CDR2 YYREEE (reference sequence). CDR3 nucleotides: TGTGCCAGCAGCTCGGGACAGGGGAGAAACACCATATATTTT. Encoded protein: CASSSGQGRNTIYF.

The chain couples TRBV7-8 to TRBJ1-5; 9 bases align to TRBD1. This CDR3 spans 16 amino acids. V lost 4 bases and J lost 0; bases outside the gene matches: 4. Germline V gives CDR1 SGHVS, CDR2 FQNEAQ. DNA of the CDR3: TGTGCCAGCAGCTCACGGACAGGGGATAGCAATCAGCCCCAGCATTTT. Its translation is CASSSRTGDSNQPQHF.

J is TRBJ1-5 and V is TRBV7-8, with TRBD1 as a possible D gene (5 bases). In germline, CDR1 is SGHVS, CDR2 FQNEAQ. V gave up 5 bases and J gave up 8 bases, with 19 bases separating them. The length of the CDR3 is 15 residues. CDR3 coding DNA: TGTGCCAGCAGCCCACTAGGGACGGGAGAGGAGCCCCAGCATTTT. This encodes CASSPLGTGEEPQHF.

V is TRBV27 and J is TRBJ1-2; 8 bases agree with TRBD1. CDR1 is MNHEY, CDR2 SMNVEV, per germline (reference sequence). This CDR3 region has 18 residues. V lost 6 bases, J lost 3 bases, and 18 bases stayed unmatched. The CDR3 protein is CASSSFGLGQGKDYGYTF. The CDR3 nucleotides read TGTGCCAGCAGCTCTTTTGGGCTTGGACAGGGCAAGGACTATGGCTACACCTTC.

CDR3 sequence reads: CSVGSYEQYF. The CDR3 DNA follows: TGCAGCGTTGGGAGCTACGAGCAGTACTTC. This sequence joins TRBV29-1 and TRBJ2-7; D gene ambiguous. Germline CDR1 and CDR2: SQVTM and ANQGSEA. V lost 4 bases and J 3 bases, leaving 4 bases between the germline ends. The CDR3 runs 10 residues.

This clone was seen only once. The chain recombines TRBV15 with TRBJ1-4, with 9 bases fitting TRBD1. Germline V gene sequence: CDR1 LNHNV, CDR2 YYDKDF (reference sequence). V was clipped by 3 bases and J by 8 bases; unmatched bases: 4. There are 14 residues in the CDR3. CDR3 in amino acids: CATSRGQGMEKLFF. The CDR3 nucleotides are TGTGCCACCAGCAGGGGACAGGGTATGGAAAAACTGTTTTTT.

V and J are TRBV4-3 and TRBJ2-1; tentatively, D is TRBD1 (5 bases). The V gene's germline CDR1 is LGHNA and CDR2 YSLEER. The CDR3 sequence is 12 residues long. V was trimmed by 0 bases and J by 9 bases, leaving 6 bases between them. Here the CDR3 DNA reads TGCGCCAGCAGCCAAGATCAGGGTGAGCAGTTCTTC. This translates into CASSQDQGEQFF.

V usage is TRBV29-1 and J usage is TRBJ2-7, with 10 bases matching TRBD2. The CDR3 length is 15 residues. Germline values: CDR1 SQVTM, CDR2 ANQGSEA. The ends lost 5 bases at V and 4 bases at J; junction bases unmatched: 11. The CDR3 protein is CSVFTSGTSAYEQYF. The CDR3 DNA is TGCAGCGTTTTTACAAGCGGGACTAGCGCTTACGAGCAGTACTTC.

V and J are TRBV6-6 and TRBJ2-2; TRBD1 agrees at 8 bases. Germline V gene data show CDR1 as MNHNY and CDR2 as SVGAGI (reference sequence). Losses at the gene ends were 5 bases for V and 5 bases for J; bases not matched to a gene: 7. This CDR3 contains 15 residues. CDR3: CASSLGQGATGELFF. The CDR3 DNA reads as TGTGCCAGCAGTCTCGGGCAGGGGGCAACCGGGGAGCTGTTTTTT.

The rearrangement joins TRBV7-6 to TRBJ1-1; D gene unclear. V was cut by 5 bases and J by 5 bases, with 9 bases left in between. Germline assignment: CDR1 SGHVS and CDR2 FNYEAQ. The CDR3 contains 12 residues. The CDR3, as DNA: TGTGCCAGCAGCAACCGGGGAACTGAAGCTTTCTTT. Translated, it gives CASSNRGTEAFF.

The chain carries TRBV5-4 and TRBJ2-7, with D perhaps matching TRBD2 (8 bases). This CDR3 spans 15 amino acids. Germline V gene lookup returns CDR1 SGHNT and CDR2 YYREEE (reference sequence). V gave up 3 bases and J gave up 6 bases, with 19 bases separating them. The CDR3 nucleotides read TGTGCCAGCAGCTCCGGGAGGGGGCAACAAAGCGAGCAGTACTTC. Translation gives CASSSGRGQQSEQYF.

This chain connects TRBV4-1 to TRBJ1-2; a possible D gene is TRBD1 (5 bases). Looked up from germline, CDR1 is MGHRA and CDR2 is YSYEKL. The CDR3 spans 16 residues. The V end was cut by 0 bases, the J end by 2 bases, with 13 bases between. CDR3 residues: CASSQDRAKGNYGYTF. The CDR3 DNA is TGCGCCAGCAGCCAAGACAGGGCCAAGGGAAACTATGGCTACACCTTC.

The V gene is TRBV28, the J gene TRBJ1-1; a possible D gene is TRBD1 (6 bases). This CDR3 is built from 12 residues. Trimming cost V 5 bases and J 11 bases, with 15 bases left between them. Germline assignment: CDR1 MDHEN and CDR2 SYDVKM. CDR3: CASSDTGITAFF. CDR3 nucleotide sequence: TGTGCCAGCAGTGACACAGGGATCACGGCTTTCTTT.

V is TRBV20-1 and J is TRBJ1-1, with D possibly matching TRBD1 (6 bases). Germline loops: CDR1 DFQATT, CDR2 SNEGSKA (reference sequence). V gave up 5 bases and J gave up 12 bases, with 13 bases separating them. This CDR3 contains 10 residues. CDR3 protein: CSADTGRSFF. The CDR3 DNA follows: TGCAGTGCTGACACAGGGCGATCTTTCTTT.

The chain uses TRBV5-1 and TRBJ2-7; D is possibly TRBD2 (5 bases). Germline V lookup: CDR1 SGHRS, CDR2 YFSETQ. This CDR3 is built from 14 residues. V was pared by 2 bases and J by 2 bases, with 11 bases between. As DNA, the CDR3 is TGCGCCAGCAGCTTTATGGGGAGTCCCTACGAGCAGTACTTC. This codes for CASSFMGSPYEQYF.

This clone was counted a single time. V usage is TRBV28 and J usage is TRBJ1-2, with a possible D match to TRBD1 (6 bases). The CDR3 is 14 amino acids. Trimming took 1 base from V and 4 from J, leaving 10 bases between them. Germline CDR1 reads MDHEN; CDR2 reads SYDVKM. CDR3 sequence: CASSLSAGVYGYTF. DNA of the CDR3: TGTGCCAGCAGTTTATCCGCAGGGGTCTATGGCTACACCTTC.

This sequence joins TRBV7-3 and TRBJ1-6, with 8 bases matching TRBD1. The germline V gene has CDR1 SGHTA and CDR2 FQGTGA. The CDR3 has 16 residues. V lost 1 base to trimming and J lost 6 bases; unmatched junction nucleotides: 5. This CDR3 reads CASSLSGQGRNSPLHF. CDR3 nucleotide sequence: TGTGCCAGCAGCTTAAGCGGACAGGGACGTAATTCACCCCTCCACTTT.

V gene TRBV4-1 combines with J gene TRBJ2-2; TRBD1 aligns across 7 bases. The V and J ends lost 0 bases and 13 bases, in that order; junction bases with no gene match: 8. Germline lookup yields CDR1 MGHRA and CDR2 YSYEKL. This CDR3 is built from 14 residues. The CDR3 loop is CASSQEGDRDRLFF. DNA of the CDR3: TGCGCCAGCAGCCAAGAAGGAGATCGGGACAGGCTGTTTTTT.

The V gene is TRBV2, the J gene TRBJ2-3; TRBD2 agrees at 13 bases. Germline V gives CDR1 SNHLY, CDR2 FYNNEI. The CDR3 length is 16 residues. The junction had 10 bases not matched to a gene; V was cut back by 7 bases and J by 6 bases. This CDR3 reads CASNPGLAGARDTQYF. CDR3 sequence (DNA): TGTGCCAGCAACCCAGGACTAGCGGGAGCAAGGGATACGCAGTATTTT.

J is TRBJ2-7 and V is TRBV5-4; a possible D gene is TRBD2 (5 bases). The V and J ends lost 4 bases and 2 bases respectively, with 16 bases between them. Per germline, CDR1 SGHNT and CDR2 YYREEE (reference sequence). The CDR3 totals 15 residues. Here the CDR3 reads CASSPKERAAYEQYF. In DNA, the CDR3 is TGTGCCAGCAGCCCTAAGGAGAGGGCGGCCTACGAGCAGTACTTC.

The rearrangement joins TRBV27 to TRBJ2-7; 8 bases align to TRBD2. Germline-derived CDR1 and CDR2 are MNHEY and SMNVEV (reference sequence). There are 15 residues in the CDR3. With 4 bases clipped from V and 5 bases from J, the junction kept 10 bases outside the gene matches. The CDR3 sequence is CASSWGQAGVNEQYF. CDR3 bases: TGTGCCAGCAGTTGGGGTCAAGCGGGAGTCAACGAGCAGTACTTC.